This TCR beta chain emerged from a study of early T cells in non-severe SARS-CoV-2 infection. Whole-study context: Unsorted whole blood bulk RNA was sequenced, with unpaired chains. Study findings and constraints: Anti-spike CD8 specificities were favored by VDJdb matching, whose results missed private and CD4 specificities.

Tagging with unique molecular identifiers was applied to individual cDNA molecules. One entry per CDR3 protein results from TCRdb running MiXCR on the 5' RACE reads. The repertoire includes tens of thousands of distinct CDR3 sequences, more than 9% of them detected once, and 1.5% to 2% sits in the top ten. V lost 6 bases and J lost 4, with 19 bases in between. This CDR3 is 15 amino acids long. Germline-derived CDR1 and CDR2 are SEHNR and FQNEAQ (reference sequence). This clonotype was recorded many times. The antigen remains unidentified. The chain recombines TRBV7-9 with TRBJ2-7; TRBD2 might be the D (5 bases). The sample consisted of whole blood. The source is an adult who was a healthcare worker with PCR-confirmed SARS-CoV-2 infection or an uninfected control (not recorded which). The CDR3, as DNA: TGTGCCAGCAGTAAACTAGGGCTTGGCGAATACGAGCAGTACTTC. Amino acid sequence: CASSKLGLGEYEQYF. Filled out from reference TRBV7-9 and TRBJ2-7, the complete variable domain reads DTGVSQNPRHKITKRGQNVTFRCDPISEHNRLYWYRQTLGQGPEFLTYFQNEAQLEKSRLLSDRFSAERPKGSFSTLEIQRTEQGDSAMYLCASSKLGLGEYEQYFGPGTRLTVT.